The sequence of this T cell receptor beta chain was determined in a study of blood T cell repertoires in COVID-19. Assay used: immunoSEQ multiplex PCR; TCRdb lists only in-frame clones, some missing. Here the sample spans approximately 350,000 clones, roughly 90% being singletons. Unmatched junction bases numbered 16, after V lost 3 bases and J lost 8 bases. Germline V gene sequence: CDR1 KGHSH, CDR2 LQKENI. There are 17 residues in the CDR3. Material for sequencing was peripheral blood. The sequence was collected from a woman in her thirties with COVID-19, enrolled during active disease. The V and J genes are TRBV18 and TRBJ2-1; 7 positions match TRBD2. CDR3 sequence reads: CASSPESIGTTRDEQFF. CDR3 nucleotides: TGTGCCAGCTCACCGGAGTCCATCGGGACTACCCGGGATGAGCAGTTCTTC.